Each of the 29 T cell receptor beta chains below was sequenced from the same sample in a study of blood T cell repertoires in COVID-19. Sequencing used immunoSEQ multiplex PCR; TCRdb keeps in-frame clones, though not all of them. The sample lists around 150,000 clones; around 92% were seen once. The sample was peripheral blood. All receptors derive from a man aged 55 to 70 with acute or convalescent COVID-19.

The gene calls are TRBV7-6 and TRBJ1-2; 7 bases are a match to TRBD1. The CDR3 runs 14 residues. Germline CDR1 reads SGHVS; CDR2 reads FNYEAQ. V shed 2 bases, J shed 3 bases, and the junction held 3 bases outside the gene matches. For the CDR3, the DNA is TGTGCCAGCAGCTTAACAGGGGCAGACTATGGCTACACCTTC. Translated, it gives CASSLTGADYGYTF.

This chain connects TRBV4-2 to TRBJ2-1; TRBD2 agrees at 9 bases. Germline-derived CDR1 and CDR2 are LGHNA and YNFKEQ. The V and J ends lost 0 bases and 8 bases, in that order; junction bases with no gene match: 5. The CDR3 loop spans 15 amino acids. CDR3 bases: TGTGCCAGCAGCCAAGAGGGCGGGGGGGCCGATGAGCAGTTCTTC. Amino acids: CASSQEGGGADEQFF.

CDR3 DNA sequence: TGTGCCAGCAGCTCCGGGACAGGGAGCTCCTACGAGCAGTACTTC. Translated: CASSSGTGSSYEQYF. This chain links TRBV7-2 with TRBJ2-7; 9 nucleotides line up with TRBD1. The CDR3 totals 15 residues. Trimming cost V 4 bases and J 0 bases; bases outside gene matches: 4. Looked up from germline, CDR1 is SGHTA and CDR2 is FQGNSA.

The chain joins TRBV6-1 to TRBJ2-7, with TRBD1 matching 7 bases. V lost 1 base and J lost 4; bases outside the gene matches: 13. CDR3 size: 17 residues. CDR1 and CDR2 from the germline V gene are MNHNS and SASEGT. In DNA, the CDR3 is TGTGCCAGCAGTGAAGGATATAAGGGGAGCAGGGGGTACGAGCAGTACTTC. Translation gives CASSEGYKGSRGYEQYF.

The rearrangement joins TRBV19 to TRBJ1-2; tentative D call: TRBD1 (5 bases). Germline CDR1 and CDR2: LNHDA and SQIVND (reference sequence). The germline V and J ends were trimmed by 5 bases and 7 bases, with 20 bases remaining between them. This CDR3 contains 15 residues. The CDR3 DNA follows: TGTGCCAGTAGTCCCCAGCCTAGGGGAATCGGTGGCTACACCTTC. Its translation is CASSPQPRGIGGYTF.

In the case of this clone: This CDR3 is also generated by other DNA sequences in the sample. The V and J genes are TRBV3-1 (or the pseudogene TRBV3-2) and TRBJ1-2; 11 bases match TRBD1. This CDR3 region has 15 residues. Per germline, CDR1 LGHDT and CDR2 YNNKEL (reference sequence). V trimming: 0 bases; J trimming: 8 bases; junction bases outside the gene matches: 5. The CDR3 DNA reads TGTGCCAGCAGCCAAGAAGGGACAGGGGGTCGGGGCTACACCTTC. Protein product: CASSQEGTGGRGYTF.

The chain employs TRBV12-3 or TRBV12-4 and TRBJ1-5; the D is unclear. This CDR3 region has 13 residues. With 4 bases removed from V and 5 bases from J, the gap between germline ends came to 9 bases. CDR3 in DNA: TGTGCCAGCAGTTCCGAGGATGATCAGCCCCAGCATTTT. The encoded protein is CASSSEDDQPQHF.

CDR3 nucleotides: TGTGCCAGCAGTGATCAGGCCTGGACAGATACGCAGTATTTT. Translation: CASSDQAWTDTQYF. The rearrangement uses TRBV6-1 and TRBJ2-3; no reliable D call. Per germline, CDR1 MNHNS and CDR2 SASEGT. Trimming left V 3 bases short and J 3 bases short, with 10 bases between. The CDR3 totals 14 residues.

The chain uses TRBV5-1 and TRBJ2-2; TRBD2 matches at 10 bases. Germline values: CDR1 SGHRS, CDR2 YFSETQ. J was trimmed by 3 bases and V by 1 base; bases with no gene match: 0. CDR3 length: 15 residues. The CDR3 spells CASSLSGGDTGELFF. The CDR3 DNA is TGCGCCAGCAGCTTGAGCGGGGGGGACACCGGGGAGCTGTTTTTT.

This clone has a single count. The gene calls are TRBV5-6 and TRBJ2-7, with D unclear. V was pared by 0 bases and J by 3 bases, with 10 bases between. The CDR3 is 14 amino acids. Germline values: CDR1 SGHDT, CDR2 YYEEEE. This CDR3 is CASSLAGANYEQYF. As DNA, the CDR3 is TGTGCCAGCAGCTTGGCCGGTGCAAACTACGAGCAGTACTTC.

The chain is built from TRBV21-1 and TRBJ2-2; the table gives TRBD2 as D, unverified against the DNA. TRBV21-1 is marked as a pseudogene. The CDR3 is 18 amino acids. CDR3 region: CASSKGPGLVTSIGELFF. The CDR3 bases are TGTGCCAGCAGCAAAGGGCCGGGACTAGTAACTTCGATCGGGGAGCTGTTTTTT.

The chain combines TRBV7-9 with TRBJ2-3; 14 bases are shared with TRBD2. J gave up 0 bases and V 1 base, and 6 bases lay outside the gene matches. Germline V gives CDR1 SEHNR, CDR2 FQNEAQ (reference sequence). This CDR3 has 19 residues. The CDR3 nucleotides are TGTGCCAGCAGCTTAGAAGGACTAGCGGGGGGACTTAGCACAGATACGCAGTATTTT. It yields the protein CASSLEGLAGGLSTDTQYF.

This chain joins TRBV27 and TRBJ1-1; TRBD1 agrees at 10 bases. The V gene end was trimmed by 5 bases and the J gene end by 3 bases; junction bases not matched to a gene: 6. The CDR3 consists of 15 residues. In germline, CDR1 is MNHEY, CDR2 SMNVEV (reference sequence). Here the CDR3 DNA reads TGTGCCAGCAGTACCGGGACAGGGGTGGACACTGAAGCTTTCTTT. It yields the protein CASSTGTGVDTEAFF.

The rearrangement joins TRBV3-1 (or the pseudogene TRBV3-2) to TRBJ1-1; tentatively, D is TRBD1 (5 bases). V gave up 3 bases and J gave up 1 base, with 6 bases separating them. Germline values: CDR1 LGHDT, CDR2 YNNKEL (reference sequence). This CDR3 is 13 amino acids long. CDR3 region: CASSHRENTEAFF. The CDR3 DNA follows: TGTGCCAGCAGCCACAGGGAGAACACTGAAGCTTTCTTT.

V usage is TRBV6-2 or TRBV6-3 and J usage is TRBJ1-1; 8 positions agree with TRBD1. J was trimmed by 5 bases and V by 6 bases; bases with no gene match: 11. The germline gives CDR1 MNHEY, CDR2 SVGEGT. The CDR3 totals 15 residues. The CDR3 sequence: CASSRNIQGGTEAFF. The CDR3 nucleotides are TGTGCCAGCAGCCGCAACATACAGGGGGGTACTGAAGCTTTCTTT.

Comment on this clone: The same CDR3 can be traced to other DNA sequences in this sample. V gene TRBV11-2 combines with J gene TRBJ2-3; 8 nucleotides line up with TRBD2. Germline CDR1 SGHAT, CDR2 FQNNGV. The V gene end was trimmed by 3 bases and the J gene end by 2 bases; junction bases not matched to a gene: 4. This CDR3 is built from 15 residues. The CDR3 DNA reads as TGTGCCAGCAGCTTTCGGGGGGGCGACACAGATACGCAGTATTTT. Amino acids: CASSFRGGDTDTQYF.

The chain carries TRBV7-2 and TRBJ2-3; TRBD2 might be the D (7 bases). This CDR3 comprises 15 residues. Between the trimmed V and J ends, which lost 0 bases and 4 bases, there was a span of 11 bases. Germline V lookup: CDR1 SGHTA, CDR2 FQGNSA. The CDR3 loop reads CASSLAGGRADTQYF. The CDR3 coding sequence is TGTGCCAGCAGCTTAGCGGGGGGGCGGGCAGATACGCAGTATTTT.

The rearrangement links TRBV2 to TRBJ1-5; 7 bases match TRBD1. Germline V gene sequence: CDR1 SNHLY, CDR2 FYNNEI. The CDR3 runs 14 residues. With V trimmed by 5 bases and J by 1 base, 2 bases remained unmatched. DNA of the CDR3: TGTGCCAGCAGTCGACAGGGAAGCAATCAGCCCCAGCATTTT. Translating gives CASSRQGSNQPQHF. Looking up the rest from reference TRBV2 and TRBJ1-5 gives the full variable domain: EPEVTQTPSHQVTQMGQEVILRCVPISNHLYFYWYRQILGQKVEFLVSFYNNEISEKSEIFDDQFSVERPDGSNFTLKIRSTKLEDSAMYFCASSRQGSNQPQHFGDGTRLSIL.

The CDR3 nucleotides read TGTGCCAGCTCTATTGGGGGGGGGACTGACGAGCAGTACTTC. Protein product: CASSIGGGTDEQYF. The chain joins TRBV25-1 to TRBJ2-7, with 7 positions matching TRBD2. Germline V gene lookup returns CDR1 MGHDK and CDR2 SYGVNS. The V and J ends lost 8 bases and 5 bases, in that order; junction bases with no gene match: 12. This CDR3 has 14 amino acids.

The chain combines TRBV19 with TRBJ1-1; 10 bases are shared with TRBD1. V was clipped by 5 bases and J by 4 bases; unmatched bases: 7. From germline, CDR1 is LNHDA and CDR2 SQIVND (reference sequence). The CDR3 extends over 15 amino acids. CDR3 sequence: CASSRDRGAGTEAFF. The CDR3 DNA reads TGTGCCAGTAGTCGGGACAGGGGAGCGGGCACTGAAGCTTTCTTT.

The genes are TRBV5-4 and TRBJ2-2; TRBD1 aligns across 8 bases. Losses at the gene ends were 0 bases for V and 6 bases for J; bases not matched to a gene: 1. The CDR3 has 14 amino acids. From germline, CDR1 is SGHNT and CDR2 YYREEE (reference sequence). In DNA, the CDR3 is TGTGCCAGCAGCTTGGGGACAGGGTCCGGGGAGCTGTTTTTT. Its protein product is CASSLGTGSGELFF.

V is TRBV5-4 and J is TRBJ2-2; the match to TRBD1 covers 7 bases. The CDR3 extends over 17 amino acids. The ends lost 4 bases at V and 0 bases at J; junction bases unmatched: 9. Germline lookup yields CDR1 SGHNT and CDR2 YYREEE (reference sequence). The CDR3 here is CASSARRQGPNTGELFF. As DNA, the CDR3 is TGTGCCAGCAGCGCGAGAAGACAGGGCCCGAACACCGGGGAGCTGTTTTTT.

J is TRBJ2-7 and V is TRBV19, with a possible D match to TRBD1 (6 bases). The V end lost 9 bases, the J end lost 2 bases, and 17 bases lay between the germline ends. The germline gives CDR1 LNHDA, CDR2 SQIVND (reference sequence). The CDR3 loop spans 14 amino acids. CDR3 nucleotide sequence: TGTGCCAGCAGTGAACAGGGAACCGCCTACGAGCAGTACTTC. It codes for CASSEQGTAYEQYF.

The V gene is TRBV7-9, the J gene TRBJ2-5; weak D call: TRBD2 (5 bases). The CDR3 has 14 residues. Trimming left V 5 bases short and J 5 bases short, with 15 bases between. Looked up from germline, CDR1 is SEHNR and CDR2 is FQNEAQ (reference sequence). The CDR3 DNA follows: TGTGCCAGCAGCGACATATTGGGAGTGGAGACCCAGTACTTC. Protein product: CASSDILGVETQYF.

The chain joins TRBV30 to TRBJ2-3, with D possibly being TRBD2 (5 bases). The germline V gene has CDR1 GTSNPN and CDR2 SVGIG (reference sequence). Trimming cost V 2 bases and J 2 bases, with 14 bases left between them. The CDR3 has 15 amino acids. CDR3 DNA: TGTGCCTGGAGTAAAAGTAGCGCATCCACAGATACGCAGTATTTT. Its translation is CAWSKSSASTDTQYF.

The chain is built from TRBV10-1 and TRBJ2-3; D gene ambiguous. The germline CDR1 and CDR2 sequences are WNHNN and SYGVQD (reference sequence). The CDR3 is made up of 13 amino acids. The germline V and J ends were trimmed by 5 bases and 6 bases, with 12 bases remaining between them. This chain's CDR3 is CASSRQARDTQYF. DNA of the CDR3: TGCGCCAGCAGTCGCCAGGCCCGGGATACGCAGTATTTT.

The CDR3 nucleotides are TGTGCCACCAGTGATTATACAGGGGGTCGGGACGAGCAGTACTTC. Translated, it gives CATSDYTGGRDEQYF. The chain joins TRBV24-1 to TRBJ2-7, with 8 bases lining up with TRBD1. The germline gives CDR1 KGHDR, CDR2 SFDVKD. The CDR3 has 15 residues. The trim removed 2 bases at V and 5 bases at J, leaving 7 bases unmatched.

The gene calls are TRBV24-1 and TRBJ2-6; D perhaps matches TRBD1 (6 bases). This CDR3 is built from 18 residues. Trimming removed 5 bases at V and 2 bases at J, with 18 bases between. From germline, CDR1 is KGHDR and CDR2 SFDVKD. The CDR3 reads CATSVSDSSPPGANVLTF. The CDR3 DNA follows: TGTGCCACCAGTGTATCGGACAGTTCCCCTCCTGGGGCCAACGTCCTGACTTTC.

The chain couples TRBV15 to TRBJ2-3, with 13 bases aligning to TRBD2. The V and J ends lost 2 bases and 6 bases, in that order; junction bases with no gene match: 8. CDR1 LNHNV and CDR2 YYDKDF come from the germline V gene (reference sequence). The CDR3 is 17 amino acids. CDR3 sequence: CATSRNQLAGGVDTQYF. The CDR3 coding sequence is TGTGCCACCAGCAGAAACCAACTAGCGGGGGGGGTGGATACGCAGTATTTT.